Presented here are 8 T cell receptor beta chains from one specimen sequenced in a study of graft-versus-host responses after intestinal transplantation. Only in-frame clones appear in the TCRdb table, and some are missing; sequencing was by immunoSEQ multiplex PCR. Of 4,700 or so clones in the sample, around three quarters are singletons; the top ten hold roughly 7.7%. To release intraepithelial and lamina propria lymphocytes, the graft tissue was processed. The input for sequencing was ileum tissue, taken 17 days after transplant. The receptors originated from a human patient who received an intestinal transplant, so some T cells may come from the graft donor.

In nucleotides, the CDR3 is TGTGCCAGCAGCTTCGATACAGAGGGCCTCGAGCAGTACGTC. Translation: CASSFDTEGLEQYV. The V gene is TRBV7-8, the J gene TRBJ2-7; D may be TRBD2 (5 bases). V lost 3 bases and J lost 6, with 15 bases in between. The germline CDR1 and CDR2 sequences are SGHVS and FQNEAQ. CDR3 length: 14 amino acids.

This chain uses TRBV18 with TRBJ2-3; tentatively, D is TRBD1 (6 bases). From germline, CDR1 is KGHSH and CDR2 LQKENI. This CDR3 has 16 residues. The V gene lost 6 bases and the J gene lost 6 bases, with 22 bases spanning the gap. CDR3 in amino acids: CASSPRAGDLRDTQYF. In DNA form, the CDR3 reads TGTGCCAGCTCTCCCAGGGCAGGGGACCTTCGGGATACGCAGTATTTT.

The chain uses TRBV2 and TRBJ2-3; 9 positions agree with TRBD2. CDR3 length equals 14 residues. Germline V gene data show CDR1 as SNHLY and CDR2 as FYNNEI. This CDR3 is CAGVPGGGVDTQYF. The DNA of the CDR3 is TGTGCAGGGGTCCCGGGCGGGGGGGTAGATACGCAGTATTTT. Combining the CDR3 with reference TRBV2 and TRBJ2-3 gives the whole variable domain EPEVTQTPSHQVTQMGQEVILRCVPISNHLYFYWYRQILGQKVEFLVSFYNNEISEKSEIFDDQFSVERPDGSNFTLKIRSTKLEDSAMYFCAGVPGGGVDTQYFGPGTRLTVL.

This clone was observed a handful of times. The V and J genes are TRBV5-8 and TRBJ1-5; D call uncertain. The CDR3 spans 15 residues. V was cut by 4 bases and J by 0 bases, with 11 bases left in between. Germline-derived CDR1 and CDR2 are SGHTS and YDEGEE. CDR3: CASSPHTDSNQPQHF. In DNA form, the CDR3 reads TGTGCCAGCAGCCCACACACAGATAGCAATCAGCCCCAGCATTTT.

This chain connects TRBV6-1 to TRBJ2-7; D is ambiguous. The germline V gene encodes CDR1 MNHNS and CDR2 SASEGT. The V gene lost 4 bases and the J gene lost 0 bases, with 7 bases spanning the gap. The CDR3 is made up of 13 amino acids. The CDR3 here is CASSVQDSYEQYV. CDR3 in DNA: TGTGCCAGCAGTGTGCAGGACTCCTACGAGCAGTACGTC.

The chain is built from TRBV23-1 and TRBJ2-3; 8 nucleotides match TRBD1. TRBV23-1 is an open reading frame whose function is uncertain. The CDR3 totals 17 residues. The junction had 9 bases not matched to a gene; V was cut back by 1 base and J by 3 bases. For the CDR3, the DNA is TGCGCCAGCAGTCAATTAATAGGGACAGGATTAACAGATACGCAGTATTTT. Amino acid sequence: CASSQLIGTGLTDTQYF.

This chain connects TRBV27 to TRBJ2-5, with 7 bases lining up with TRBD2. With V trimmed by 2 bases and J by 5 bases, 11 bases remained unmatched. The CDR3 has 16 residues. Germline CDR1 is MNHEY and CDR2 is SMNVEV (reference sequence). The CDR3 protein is CASSLATSGVLETQYF. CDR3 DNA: TGTGCCAGCAGTTTAGCTACCAGCGGGGTCTTGGAGACCCAGTACTTC.

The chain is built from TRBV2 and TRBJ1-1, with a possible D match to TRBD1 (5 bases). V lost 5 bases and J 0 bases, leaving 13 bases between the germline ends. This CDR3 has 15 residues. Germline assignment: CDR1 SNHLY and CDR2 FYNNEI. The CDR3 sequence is CASSLRTFMNTEAFF. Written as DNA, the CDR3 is TGTGCCAGCAGTCTTAGGACATTCATGAACACTGAAGCTTTCTTT.